The clone carrying this TCR beta chain was detected only a few times. Its antigen is undetermined. TCRdb re-called the reads through MiXCR, storing one row per CDR3 protein. This table holds 600,000 to 700,000 distinct CDR3 sequences, 30% to 35% found once. The sample belongs to a study of T cell repertoires in cytomegalovirus infection. Germline V gives CDR1 SGHRS, CDR2 YFSETQ. With 1 base removed from V and 1 base from J, the gap between germline ends came to 8 bases. CDR3 size: 14 residues. The chain has TRBV5-1 and TRBJ1-1, with no clear D. The sample in question was cultured PBMCs, obtained from culture after CMV antigen stimulation. The receptor was derived from a human donor in good health (CMV status not recorded). Some clones in this sample may be carry-over from other donors' samples. The DNA of the CDR3 is TGCGCCAGCAGCTTGCCCACACCGAACACTGAAGCTTTCTTT. Translation: CASSLPTPNTEAFF.